A selection of T cell receptor beta chains follows, all from one sample in a study of shared clonotypes between healthy human individuals. The assay was immunoSEQ multiplex PCR, and TCRdb's table has in-frame clones only and misses some. The data show about 2.2 million clones, about 93% seen once. The sequenced material came from naive CD8+ T cells from PBMCs. These receptor sequences come from a young man in good health. Some clones in this sample may be carry-over from other donors' samples. CDR3s include the opening cysteine and the closing phenylalanine or tryptophan. Each record gives: D gene, V gene, J gene, clone size, CDR3 DNA, CDR3 protein. The D gene is left open where the match is weak. The size field is filled for only some rows; it gives once, few, many or a size class.

D: .; V: TRBV7-9; J: TRBJ1-3; size: .; DNA: TGTGCCAGCAGCTTCCCGGCGGAGCAGGTCTCCATATATTTT; CDR3: CASSFPAEQVSIYF
D: .; V: TRBV14; J: TRBJ2-1; size: .; DNA: TGTGCCAGCAGCTCGGGAGTAACCTACAATGAGCAGTTCTTC; CDR3: CASSSGVTYNEQFF
D: TRBD2; V: TRBV9; J: TRBJ2-2; size: .; DNA: TGTGCCAGCAGCGGAGGCCTAGCGGCCCGCGGGGAGCTGTTTTTT; CDR3: CASSGGLAARGELFF
D: .; V: TRBV4-1; J: TRBJ2-5; size: .; DNA: TGCGCCAGCAGCCAAGCACCAGGGCTAGTGGGTGGGGAGACCCAGTACTTC; CDR3: CASSQAPGLVGGETQYF
D: TRBD2; V: TRBV5-6; J: TRBJ2-7; size: .; DNA: TGTGCCAGCAGCTTCGGGACTAGCGTCGAAGAGCAGTACTTC; CDR3: CASSFGTSVEEQYF
D: .; V: TRBV27; J: TRBJ2-7; size: .; DNA: TGTGCCAGCAGTTCGCACTACGAGCAGTACTTC; CDR3: CASSSHYEQYF
D: .; V: TRBV29-1; J: TRBJ2-3; size: .; DNA: TGCAGCGTGCACATAATGGCAGATACGCAGTATTTT; CDR3: CSVHIMADTQYF
D: TRBD1; V: TRBV27; J: TRBJ2-1; size: .; DNA: TGTGCCAGCACCCCTATACCGGGACAGTCATACAATGAGCAGTTCTTC; CDR3: CASTPIPGQSYNEQFF
D: .; V: TRBV30; J: TRBJ1-2; size: .; DNA: TGTGCCTTCCGGGGATATGGCTACACCTTC; CDR3: CAFRGYGYTF
D: TRBD1; V: TRBV5-1; J: TRBJ1-2; size: .; DNA: TGCGCCAGCAGCTGGGCCGGGACAGGGTTTCAGAACTATGGCTACACCTTC; CDR3: CASSWAGTGFQNYGYTF
D: .; V: TRBV7-8; J: TRBJ2-7; size: .; DNA: TGTGCCAGCAGCTTAGCGGGGGAGGAAGCGGAGTCCACCTACGAGCAGTACTTC; CDR3: CASSLAGEEAESTYEQYF
D: TRBD2; V: TRBV28; J: TRBJ2-1; size: .; DNA: TGTGCCAGCAGTCTCCTAGCGGGACGGGCCCATGAGCAGTTCTTC; CDR3: CASSLLAGRAHEQFF
D: TRBD2; V: TRBV18; J: TRBJ2-7; size: .; DNA: TGTGCCAGCTCACCATTGACAGCGGGAGGGCCACAGGACGAGCAGTACTTC; CDR3: CASSPLTAGGPQDEQYF
D: .; V: TRBV7-9; J: TRBJ2-7; size: .; DNA: TGTGCCAGCAGCCCAGGGGGGAGACTCTACGAGCAGTACTTC; CDR3: CASSPGGRLYEQYF
D: .; V: TRBV11-2; J: TRBJ1-4; size: .; DNA: TGTGCCAGCAAAAAAGAGCCAGGTGCTGAAAAACTGTTTTTT; CDR3: CASKKEPGAEKLFF
D: TRBD1; V: TRBV7-9; J: TRBJ2-7; size: .; DNA: TGTGCCAGCAGCCGACAGGGCAGCTACGAGCAGTACTTC; CDR3: CASSRQGSYEQYF
D: .; V: TRBV7-9; J: TRBJ1-4; size: .; DNA: TGTGCCAGCACCCCAGGAGTAGGGTTTGAAAAACTGTTTTTT; CDR3: CASTPGVGFEKLFF
D: .; V: TRBV27; J: TRBJ2-3; size: .; DNA: TGTGCCAGCAGTTTCCTTCGCACCGGAGGCACAGATACGCAGTATTTT; CDR3: CASSFLRTGGTDTQYF
D: TRBD1; V: TRBV30; J: TRBJ2-1; size: .; DNA: TGTGCCTGGAGCCTACTTGGACAGGGGGCGAGGAACAATGAGCAGTTCTTC; CDR3: CAWSLLGQGARNNEQFF
D: TRBD2; V: TRBV7-9; J: TRBJ2-5; size: .; DNA: TGTGCCAGCAGCTTCGACCGCGGGAGGGCTGGGGCATTCGAGACCCAGTACTTC; CDR3: CASSFDRGRAGAFETQYF
D: .; V: TRBV30; J: TRBJ1-2; size: few; DNA: TGTGCCTGGAGGGGGCCCTTTGGCTACACCTTC; CDR3: CAWRGPFGYTF
D: TRBD2; V: TRBV29-1; J: TRBJ2-2; size: .; DNA: TGCAGCGTTGAATATGGACTAGCGGGCGACGCGAACACCGGGGAGCTGTTTTTT; CDR3: CSVEYGLAGDANTGELFF
D: .; V: TRBV7-3; J: TRBJ2-6; size: .; DNA: TGTGCCAGCAGCTCACGGCGGTACTCTGGGGCCAACGTCCTGACTTTC; CDR3: CASSSRRYSGANVLTF
D: .; V: TRBV14; J: TRBJ1-1; size: .; DNA: TGTGCCAGCAGCCCGGGACCTTGGGCCACTGAAGCTTTCTTT; CDR3: CASSPGPWATEAFF
D: .; V: TRBV6-5; J: TRBJ2-7; size: .; DNA: TGTGCCAGCAGTTACGGCAAGCTCTCCTACGAGCAGTACTTC; CDR3: CASSYGKLSYEQYF
D: TRBD1; V: TRBV7-9; J: TRBJ1-1; size: .; DNA: TGTGCCAGCAGCTCTCTATTAACAGGGGGTACTGAAGCTTTCTTT; CDR3: CASSSLLTGGTEAFF
D: .; V: TRBV27; J: TRBJ2-1; size: .; DNA: TGTGCCAGCAGTTATTCGGGTACGAGCTCCTACAATGAGCAGTTCTTC; CDR3: CASSYSGTSSYNEQFF
D: .; V: TRBV27; J: TRBJ2-1; size: once; DNA: TGTGCCAGCAGTTTGATCGATCCGGGCAATGAGCAGTTCTTC; CDR3: CASSLIDPGNEQFF
D: .; V: TRBV10-3; J: TRBJ2-7; size: .; DNA: TGTGCCATCAGTGAAACAGCCCAGGGGTACGAGCAGTACTTC; CDR3: CAISETAQGYEQYF
D: .; V: TRBV7-9; J: TRBJ2-1; size: .; DNA: TGTGCCAGCAGCTTAGGGACTCCTGAGCAGTTCTTC; CDR3: CASSLGTPEQFF
D: .; V: TRBV11-2; J: TRBJ1-4; size: .; DNA: TGTGCCAGCAGCTCTGGGGGGGTCTGGGTTGAAAAACTGTTTTTT; CDR3: CASSSGGVWVEKLFF
D: .; V: TRBV6-6; J: TRBJ1-2; size: .; DNA: TGTGCCAGCAGTCTAAACCGGGACTCCAGGAAGTATGGCTACACCTTC; CDR3: CASSLNRDSRKYGYTF
D: TRBD2; V: TRBV4-3; J: TRBJ2-1; size: .; DNA: TGCGCCAGCAGCCAAGATCTACAGCGGGAGGTTGACAATGAGCAGTTCTTC; CDR3: CASSQDLQREVDNEQFF
D: .; V: TRBV6-1; J: TRBJ1-2; size: .; DNA: TGTGCCAGCAGTGAGGGAGGGGCGATTGGCTATGGCTACACCTTC; CDR3: CASSEGGAIGYGYTF
D: .; V: TRBV7-9; J: TRBJ2-7; size: .; DNA: TGTGCCAGCAGCTTAGGATCTGGGTACGAGCAGTACTTC; CDR3: CASSLGSGYEQYF
D: TRBD2; V: TRBV11-3; J: TRBJ2-3; size: .; DNA: TGTGCCAGCAGCCCCGGACTAGCGGCGAGCACAGATACGCAGTATTTT; CDR3: CASSPGLAASTDTQYF
D: TRBD1; V: TRBV4-1; J: TRBJ2-1; size: once; DNA: TGCGCCAGCAGCTCCCGGGACAGGGGGGGCCACAATGAGCAGTTCTTC; CDR3: CASSSRDRGGHNEQFF
D: .; V: TRBV6-5; J: TRBJ2-3; size: .; DNA: TGTGCCAGCAGTTACTCCAGGGGCGGTGGACATACGCAGTATTTT; CDR3: CASSYSRGGGHTQYF
D: .; V: TRBV29-1; J: TRBJ1-2; size: once; DNA: TGCAGCGTTTCTGGGGGTGAAGGCTATGGCTACACCTTC; CDR3: CSVSGGEGYGYTF
D: .; V: TRBV7-2; J: TRBJ2-2; size: .; DNA: TGTGCCAGCAGCTTAAAGGCTGGGGGGAGCACCGGGGAGCTGTTTTTT; CDR3: CASSLKAGGSTGELFF
D: TRBD1; V: TRBV6-1; J: TRBJ1-5; size: .; DNA: TGTGCCAGCAGTGAAGGGGGACAGGGGCATACGGGCAATCAGCCCCAGCATTTT; CDR3: CASSEGGQGHTGNQPQHF
D: .; V: TRBV27; J: TRBJ2-5; size: .; DNA: TGTGCCAGCAGTCTTTTCCCGGTCCCGTCTACGGAGACCCAGTACTTC; CDR3: CASSLFPVPSTETQYF
D: .; V: TRBV13; J: TRBJ2-2; size: .; DNA: TGTGCCAGCAGCTCCCGGGACGAGCTGGGGGATTGGAGTACCGGGGAGCTGTTTTTT; CDR3: CASSSRDELGDWSTGELFF
D: .; V: TRBV5-1; J: TRBJ2-7; size: .; DNA: TGCGCCAGCAGCTTGGGGCGGGGCTCCTACGAGCAGTACTTC; CDR3: CASSLGRGSYEQYF
D: TRBD1; V: TRBV18; J: TRBJ1-2; size: .; DNA: TGTGCCAGCTCGCGAATACCGGGACAGGGGCCTGTCCAGGAAGGCTACACCTTC; CDR3: CASSRIPGQGPVQEGYTF
D: TRBD1; V: TRBV10-3; J: TRBJ2-7; size: .; DNA: TGTGCCACGGGACAGATCTCCTACGAGCAGTACTTC; CDR3: CATGQISYEQYF
D: .; V: TRBV9; J: TRBJ2-7; size: .; DNA: TGTGCCAGCAGCGGAGGAACATTTGGGACTGCGCTTTTACACGAGCAGTACTTC; CDR3: CASSGGTFGTALLHEQYF
D: .; V: TRBV4-3; J: TRBJ1-5; size: .; DNA: TGCGCCAGCAGCCAACGGCATGCAGGCAATCAGCCCCAGCATTTT; CDR3: CASSQRHAGNQPQHF
D: .; V: TRBV7-9; J: TRBJ2-1; size: .; DNA: TGTGCCAGCAGCGAAGAGATGTCCTACCTCAATGAGCAGTTCTTC; CDR3: CASSEEMSYLNEQFF
D: .; V: TRBV6-5; J: TRBJ2-6; size: .; DNA: TGTGCCAGCACCAACAGGGCCGGGGCCAACGTCCTGACTTTC; CDR3: CASTNRAGANVLTF
D: TRBD1; V: TRBV9; J: TRBJ1-2; size: .; DNA: TGTGCCAGCAGCCCGGGACAGGGAGGGTTTTACGGCTACACCTTC; CDR3: CASSPGQGGFYGYTF
D: .; V: TRBV10-3; J: TRBJ2-7; size: .; DNA: TGTGCCTCCGGTACATACGAGCAGTACTTC; CDR3: CASGTYEQYF
D: TRBD2; V: TRBV9; J: TRBJ2-1; size: once; DNA: TGTGCCAGCAGCGTAGCGGGAGGCCCAGGAAATGAGCAGTTCTTC; CDR3: CASSVAGGPGNEQFF
D: .; V: TRBV4-3; J: TRBJ1-5; size: .; DNA: TGCGCCAGCAGCCAAGATTGGGGTGCAAATCAGCCCCAGCATTTT; CDR3: CASSQDWGANQPQHF
D: TRBD1; V: TRBV6-6; J: TRBJ2-5; size: .; DNA: TGTGCCAGCAACTCCGGGACAGGGGACGAAGAGACCCAGTACTTC; CDR3: CASNSGTGDEETQYF
D: .; V: TRBV18; J: TRBJ1-4; size: .; DNA: TGTGCCAGCTCACCGGACAGACAAGGTGAAAAACTGTTTTTT; CDR3: CASSPDRQGEKLFF
D: TRBD1; V: TRBV14; J: TRBJ2-1; size: .; DNA: TGTGCCAGCAGCCCAACGCTGACAGGGTTTGAGTTCTTC; CDR3: CASSPTLTGFEFF